This is a list of T cell receptor beta chains from one sample in a study of cytomegalovirus exposure and HLA in healthy donors. Clones were read by immunoSEQ multiplex PCR, and TCRdb kept only the in-frame ones, dropping some. The table shows 93,000 or so clones, with around 67% occurring only once. The specimen was PBMCs. The receptors stem from a woman between 50 and 59 years old in good health and CMV-seronegative. Both conserved end residues are part of each CDR3. A D gene is named only where the DNA matches it firmly. Clone size is given for some rows only: seen once, a few or many times, or a class if the clone is expanded.

D gene: -; V gene: TRBV18; clone size: -; J gene: TRBJ2-5; CDR3 protein: CASSPRPQETQYF; CDR3 DNA: TGTGCCAGCTCACCACGTCCTCAAGAGACCCAGTACTTC
D gene: -; V gene: TRBV5-1; clone size: few; J gene: TRBJ1-3; CDR3 protein: CASSFQGSGNTIYF; CDR3 DNA: TGCGCCAGCAGCTTCCAGGGCTCTGGAAACACCATATATTTT
D gene: -; V gene: TRBV7-2; clone size: -; J gene: TRBJ2-7; CDR3 protein: CASSLQGFEQYF; CDR3 DNA: TGTGCCAGCAGCTTACAGGGGTTCGAGCAGTACTTC
D gene: -; V gene: TRBV19; clone size: -; J gene: TRBJ2-6; CDR3 protein: CASNMGHGANVLTF; CDR3 DNA: TGTGCCAGTAATATGGGGCACGGGGCCAACGTCCTGACTTTC
D gene: TRBD1; V gene: TRBV19; clone size: -; J gene: TRBJ1-2; CDR3 protein: CASSIRGGGYTF; CDR3 DNA: TGTGCCAGTAGTATAAGAGGGGGCGGCTACACCTTC
D gene: -; V gene: TRBV4-3; clone size: few; J gene: TRBJ1-2; CDR3 protein: CASSQDRDFSYGYTF; CDR3 DNA: TGCGCCAGCAGCCAAGATAGGGACTTTTCCTATGGCTACACCTTC
D gene: TRBD1; V gene: TRBV6-5; clone size: few; J gene: TRBJ2-7; CDR3 protein: CASSYSSTGTGYEQYF; CDR3 DNA: TGTGCCAGCAGTTACTCCTCTACTGGGACAGGTTACGAGCAGTACTTC
D gene: TRBD1; V gene: TRBV7-6; clone size: once; J gene: TRBJ2-7; CDR3 protein: CASSLALTGTGSYEQYF; CDR3 DNA: TGTGCCAGCAGCTTAGCCTTAACCGGGACAGGGTCCTACGAGCAGTACTTC
D gene: TRBD2; V gene: TRBV5-1; clone size: -; J gene: TRBJ2-3; CDR3 protein: CASSLVASGDTDTQYF; CDR3 DNA: TGCGCCAGCAGCTTGGTGGCTAGCGGGGACACAGATACGCAGTATTTT
D gene: TRBD2; V gene: TRBV19; clone size: few; J gene: TRBJ2-7; CDR3 protein: CATIPSGTRNEQYF; CDR3 DNA: TGTGCCACGATTCCGAGCGGGACTCGCAACGAGCAGTACTTC
D gene: TRBD1; V gene: TRBV5-1; clone size: -; J gene: TRBJ1-6; CDR3 protein: CASSSTGQGAKDSPLHF; CDR3 DNA: TGCGCCAGCAGCTCAACAGGACAGGGGGCTAAGGATTCACCCCTCCACTTT
D gene: TRBD1; V gene: TRBV7-6; clone size: -; J gene: TRBJ1-2; CDR3 protein: CASSLAGQGQGYTF; CDR3 DNA: TGTGCCAGCAGCTTGGCCGGACAGGGTCAAGGCTACACCTTC
D gene: TRBD2; V gene: TRBV10-2; clone size: few; J gene: TRBJ2-3; CDR3 protein: CASSETRGGTHTQYF; CDR3 DNA: TGCGCCAGCAGTGAGACCCGCGGGGGTACGCATACGCAGTATTTT
D gene: TRBD2; V gene: TRBV6-4; clone size: -; J gene: TRBJ2-4; CDR3 protein: CARIAGGGTDPKNIQYF; CDR3 DNA: TGTGCCAGAATAGCGGGAGGGGGCACCGACCCCAAAAACATTCAGTACTTC
D gene: TRBD2; V gene: TRBV11-3; clone size: -; J gene: TRBJ2-2; CDR3 protein: CASSLPRTSGSSGELFF; CDR3 DNA: TGTGCCAGCAGCTTACCCCGGACTAGCGGGAGTTCCGGGGAGCTGTTTTTT
D gene: TRBD2; V gene: TRBV27; clone size: -; J gene: TRBJ2-7; CDR3 protein: CASSLKGAGVITYEQYF; CDR3 DNA: TGTGCCAGCAGTTTAAAAGGAGCGGGAGTTATCACCTACGAGCAGTACTTC
D gene: -; V gene: TRBV4-1; clone size: -; J gene: TRBJ2-7; CDR3 protein: CASSRTDSRSYEQYF; CDR3 DNA: TGCGCCAGCAGCCGAACTGACAGTCGCTCCTACGAGCAGTACTTC
D gene: -; V gene: TRBV7-9; clone size: few; J gene: TRBJ2-7; CDR3 protein: CASRRGGEEQYF; CDR3 DNA: TGTGCCAGCAGGCGAGGGGGGGAGGAGCAGTACTTC
D gene: TRBD2; V gene: TRBV18; clone size: -; J gene: TRBJ2-5; CDR3 protein: CASSPTAGGPQETQYF; CDR3 DNA: TGTGCCAGCTCACCAACGGCGGGAGGGCCCCAAGAGACCCAGTACTTC
D gene: -; V gene: TRBV2; clone size: -; J gene: TRBJ1-6; CDR3 protein: CASRDPGFYSYNSPLHF; CDR3 DNA: TGTGCCAGCAGAGACCCAGGGTTTTACTCCTATAATTCACCCCTCCACTTT
D gene: TRBD1; V gene: TRBV28; clone size: -; J gene: TRBJ1-5; CDR3 protein: CASSSGGTGYQPQHF; CDR3 DNA: TGTGCCAGCAGTTCCGGGGGGACAGGATATCAGCCCCAGCATTTT
D gene: -; V gene: TRBV10-3; clone size: -; J gene: TRBJ2-3; CDR3 protein: CATTGSKNTDTQYF; CDR3 DNA: TGTGCCACAACAGGCTCCAAAAACACAGATACGCAGTATTTT